The next 12 T cell receptor beta chains were all read from a single sample in a study of blood T cell repertoires in COVID-19. The assay was immunoSEQ multiplex PCR, and TCRdb's table has in-frame clones only and misses some. Of tens of thousands of clones listed, roughly 78% are singletons. What was sequenced was peripheral blood. The receptors originated from an elderly woman with acute or convalescent COVID-19.

The gene calls are TRBV7-3 and TRBJ1-5, with 7 positions matching TRBD1. With 4 bases clipped from V and 4 bases from J, the junction kept 7 bases outside the gene matches. Germline V gives CDR1 SGHTA, CDR2 FQGTGA. This CDR3 is built from 15 residues. The CDR3 loop reads CASSYPTGRNQPQHF. The CDR3 DNA follows: TGTGCCAGCAGCTACCCGACAGGGAGAAATCAGCCCCAGCATTTT.

The chain employs TRBV19 and TRBJ1-5; the D gene is possibly TRBD1 (5 bases). The CDR3 has 15 residues. Germline CDR1 is LNHDA and CDR2 is SQIVND (reference sequence). Trimming took 5 bases from V and 6 from J, leaving 17 bases between them. For the CDR3, the DNA is TGTGCCAGTAGTGGGCCTTTCAGGGTAGTTCAGCCCCAGCATTTT. Translated: CASSGPFRVVQPQHF. The full variable domain, completed using reference TRBV19 and TRBJ1-5, is DGGITQSPKYLFRKEGQNVTLSCEQNLNHDAMYWYRQDPGQGLRLIYYSQIVNDFQKGDIAEGYSVSREKKESFPLTVTSAQKNPTAFYLCASSGPFRVVQPQHFGDGTRLSIL.

The J gene is TRBJ1-1, the V gene TRBV7-9, with D maybe TRBD1 (6 bases). The V end lost 3 bases, the J end lost 1 base, and 12 bases lay between the germline ends. Germline assignment: CDR1 SEHNR and CDR2 FQNEAQ (reference sequence). This CDR3 is built from 15 residues. In DNA form, the CDR3 reads TGTGCCAGCAGCTTGCAAGGGGGGGCGAACACTGAAGCTTTCTTT. Translated, it gives CASSLQGGANTEAFF. Full variable domain (rest looked up from reference TRBV7-9 and TRBJ1-1): DTGVSQNPRHKITKRGQNVTFRCDPISEHNRLYWYRQTLGQGPEFLTYFQNEAQLEKSRLLSDRFSAERPKGSFSTLEIQRTEQGDSAMYLCASSLQGGANTEAFFGQGTRLTVV.

This rearrangement joins TRBV29-1 to TRBJ2-3, with 8 bases that match TRBD1. The CDR3 runs 13 residues. Germline trimming cut 3 bases from V and 6 bases from J; bases unmatched to any gene: 5. From germline, CDR1 is SQVTM and CDR2 ANQGSEA. CDR3 DNA: TGCAGCGTTGAGCTGCAGGGGGCCGATACGCAGTATTTT. Translating gives CSVELQGADTQYF.

The V call is TRBV5-5, the J call TRBJ2-7; D is perhaps TRBD1 (5 bases). V lost 0 bases to trimming and J lost 9 bases, with 13 bases between them. CDR3 length: 13 residues. CDR1 is SGHKS, CDR2 YYEKEE, per germline (reference sequence). This CDR3 is CASSLAPGLGQYF. Written as DNA, the CDR3 is TGTGCCAGCAGCTTGGCCCCAGGGCTCGGGCAGTACTTC.

The chain uses TRBV18 and TRBJ1-5; 7 bases align to TRBD1. Looked up from germline, CDR1 is KGHSH and CDR2 is LQKENI. The CDR3 is 15 residues long. The trim removed 2 bases at V and 2 bases at J, leaving 3 bases unmatched. The CDR3 here is CASSPRTGGNQPQHF. The CDR3 bases are TGTGCCAGCTCACCAAGGACAGGTGGCAATCAGCCCCAGCATTTT.

V is TRBV29-1 and J is TRBJ2-2; D remains unclear. The CDR3 is 12 residues long. The germline V and J ends were trimmed by 7 bases and 1 base, with 7 bases remaining between them. Germline V gene sequence: CDR1 SQVTM, CDR2 ANQGSEA. CDR3 in amino acids: CSGRLNTGELFF. The CDR3 DNA reads as TGCAGCGGGAGACTGAACACCGGGGAGCTGTTTTTT.

This chain links TRBV3-1 (or the pseudogene TRBV3-2) with TRBJ2-1, with D perhaps TRBD2 (5 bases). This CDR3 contains 12 residues. Between the trimmed V and J ends, which lost 2 bases and 11 bases, there was a span of 10 bases. CDR1 and CDR2 (germline): LGHDT, YNNKEL (reference sequence). The CDR3 bases are TGTGCCAGCAGCCAAATCGGGATGAAGCAGTTCTTC. Translation: CASSQIGMKQFF.

The V gene is TRBV21-1, the J gene TRBJ2-3; TRBD2 was called by the table and not checked on the DNA. TRBV21-1 is classified as a pseudogene. The CDR3 length is 19 residues. As DNA, the CDR3 is TGTGCCAGCAGCAAAGCCCGTCTAGGCGGGGAGGGCCTCGCAGATACGCAGTATTTT. Its translation: CASSKARLGGEGLADTQYF.

The chain recombines TRBV4-1 with TRBJ1-6; D remains unclear. This CDR3 region has 17 residues. CDR1 and CDR2 from the germline V gene are MGHRA and YSYEKL. V lost 0 bases and J lost 1, with 10 bases in between. The CDR3 loop reads CASSQEWRSSYNSPLHF. In DNA, the CDR3 is TGCGCCAGCAGCCAAGAGTGGCGGTCTTCCTATAATTCACCCCTCCACTTT.

This clone was picked up one time. The chain joins TRBV7-2 to TRBJ1-6; 7 bases align to TRBD1. V was pared by 5 bases and J by 9 bases, with 10 bases of the junction left unmatched. This CDR3 region has 15 residues. The germline CDR1 and CDR2 sequences are SGHTA and FQGNSA. The CDR3 spells CASSTLAGGVSPLHF. As DNA, the CDR3 is TGTGCCAGCAGCACACTTGCAGGGGGAGTTTCACCCCTCCACTTT. The entire variable domain, with the rest obtained from reference TRBV7-2 and TRBJ1-6, is as follows: GAGVSQSPSNKVTEKGKDVELRCDPISGHTALYWYRQSLGQGLEFLIYFQGNSAPDKSGLPSDRFSAERTGGSVSTLTIQRTQQEDSAVYLCASSTLAGGVSPLHFGNGTRLTVT.

The chain has TRBV24-1 and TRBJ1-2; TRBD1 matches at 7 bases. Germline-derived CDR1 and CDR2 are KGHDR and SFDVKD. V lost 3 bases to trimming and J lost 7 bases; unmatched junction nucleotides: 13. CDR3 length: 16 residues. DNA for the CDR3: TGTGCCACCAGTGATGGGGATGTGACAGGGTCCAGTGGCTACACCTTC. Translated: CATSDGDVTGSSGYTF.